The clone carrying this T cell receptor (beta chain) was counted a single time. Its target is unknown. Clones were sequenced by immunoSEQ multiplex PCR, and TCRdb holds only the in-frame ones, with some missing. Counted here are about 31,000 clones, 75% to 95% occurring once; the ten biggest clones make up roughly 0.25%. The sample originates from a study of T cells after posttransplantation cyclophosphamide. Overall study results and limits: After PTCy, TRB diversity resembled that of CNI/methotrexate controls. Later post-transplant blood repertoires were often dominated by donor CD8+ memory clones. Skin or GI-infiltrating T cells shared few TRB sequences with blood.

The naive gate required viable CD3+CD4+ or CD3+CD8+ cells with CCR7+CD45RA+CD45RO-CD95-CD27+CD28+ phenotype. On the day of bone marrow donation, the related graft donor provided peripheral blood. Per germline, CDR1 SGDLS and CDR2 YYNGEE. Trimming removed 4 bases from V and 2 bases from J; junction bases left unmatched: 7. The CDR3 extends over 15 amino acids. This receptor was identified in a woman in her sixties in good health, CMV-negative, and a related stem cell transplant donor. This chain uses TRBV9 with TRBJ2-7; 9 bases agree with TRBD2. Sample: naive CD4+ T cells sorted from PBMCs. The DNA of the CDR3 is TGTGCCAGCAGCCCCCGGCGGGAGGGCCCCTACGAGCAGTACTTC. This codes for CASSPRREGPYEQYF.